This TCR beta chain was sequenced for a study of blood T cell repertoires in COVID-19. Study-level information: Resolution of symptoms, clearance, or two negative PCRs was present in recovered Cohort 3 donors. The origin of the acute and convalescent COVID-19 samples was the United States, Italy and Spain.

This CDR3 is 15 amino acids long. Per the germline V gene, CDR1 is SGHAT and CDR2 is FQNNGV. Between the trimmed V and J ends, which lost 1 base and 5 bases, there was a span of 14 bases. Methods used by the authors: Amplification of reference gene primers provided the estimated nucleated cell counts. Sequencing was performed with immunoSEQ multiplex PCR; in TCRdb, only in-frame clones are kept and a portion is missing. V, J and clone size are taken as reported in that table, and D and trimming were inferred from the DNA itself. Here the sample spans roughly 190,000 clones, approximately 90% being singletons. The study assigned cohorts using participant-reported clinical history.

The chain is built from TRBV11-2 and TRBJ1-1; no definite D call. This clonotype was sampled from a woman aged 40 to 50 in a cohort exposed to, infected with or recovered from COVID-19 (not recorded which). The source material was PBMCs or T cells enriched from blood (not recorded which). CDR3 DNA: TGTGCCAGCAGCTTAGTAAGCGGGCTGAGAACTGAAGCTTTCTTT. It encodes CASSLVSGLRTEAFF. Complete variable domain (other parts from reference TRBV11-2 and TRBJ1-1): EAGVAQSPRYKIIEKRQSVAFWCNPISGHATLYWYQQILGQGPKLLIQFQNNGVVDDSQLPKDRFSAERLKGVDSTLKIQPAKLEDSAVYLCASSLVSGLRTEAFFGQGTRLTVV.